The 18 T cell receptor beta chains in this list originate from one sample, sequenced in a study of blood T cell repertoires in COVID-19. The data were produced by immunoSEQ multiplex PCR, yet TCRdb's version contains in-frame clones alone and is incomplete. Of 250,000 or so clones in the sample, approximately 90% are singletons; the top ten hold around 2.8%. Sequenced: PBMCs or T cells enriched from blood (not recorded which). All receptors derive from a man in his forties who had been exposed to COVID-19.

DNA of the CDR3: TGTGCCAGTACCCCTTCGACAGGGTTGTATGGCTACACCTTC. Protein product: CASTPSTGLYGYTF. V usage is TRBV19 and J usage is TRBJ1-2, with 7 bases fitting TRBD1. V trimming: 7 bases; J trimming: 5 bases; junction bases outside the gene matches: 10. The CDR3 is 14 residues long. Germline V gives CDR1 LNHDA, CDR2 SQIVND (reference sequence).

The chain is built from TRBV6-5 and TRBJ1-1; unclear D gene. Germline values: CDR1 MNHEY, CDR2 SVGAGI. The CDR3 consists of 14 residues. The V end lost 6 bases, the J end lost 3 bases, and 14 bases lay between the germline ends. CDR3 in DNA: TGTGCCAGCAGGGTCTGGCGGAGAGACACTGAAGCTTTCTTT. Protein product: CASRVWRRDTEAFF.

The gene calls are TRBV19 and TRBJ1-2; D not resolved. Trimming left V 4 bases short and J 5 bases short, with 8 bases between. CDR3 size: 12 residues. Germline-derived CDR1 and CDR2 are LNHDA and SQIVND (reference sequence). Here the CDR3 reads CASSTGWYGYTF. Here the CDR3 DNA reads TGTGCCAGTAGTACCGGGTGGTATGGCTACACCTTC.

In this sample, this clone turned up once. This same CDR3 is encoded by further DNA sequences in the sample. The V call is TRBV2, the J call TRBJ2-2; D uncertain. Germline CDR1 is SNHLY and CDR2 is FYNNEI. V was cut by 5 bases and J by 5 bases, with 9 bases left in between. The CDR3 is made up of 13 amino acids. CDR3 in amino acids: CASSYSGTGELFF. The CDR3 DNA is TGTGCCAGCAGTTACTCAGGAACCGGGGAGCTGTTTTTT.

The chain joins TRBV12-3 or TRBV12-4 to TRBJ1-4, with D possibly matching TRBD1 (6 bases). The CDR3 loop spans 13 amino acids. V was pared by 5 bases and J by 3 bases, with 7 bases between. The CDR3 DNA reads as TGTGCCAGCAGTGGACAGCCTAATGAAAAACTGTTTTTT. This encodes CASSGQPNEKLFF.

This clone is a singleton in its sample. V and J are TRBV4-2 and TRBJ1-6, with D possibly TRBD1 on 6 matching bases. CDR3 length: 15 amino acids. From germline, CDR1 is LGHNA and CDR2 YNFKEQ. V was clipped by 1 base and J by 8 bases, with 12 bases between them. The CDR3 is CASSQVTGYDSPLHF. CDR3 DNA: TGTGCCAGCAGCCAAGTTACAGGGTACGATTCACCCCTCCACTTT.

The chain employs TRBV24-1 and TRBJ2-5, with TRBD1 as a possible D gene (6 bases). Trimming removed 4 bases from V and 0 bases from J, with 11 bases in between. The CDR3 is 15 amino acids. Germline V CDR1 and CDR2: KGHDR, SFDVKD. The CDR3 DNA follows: TGTGCCACCAGTGACTCCGGGACACACCAAGAGACCCAGTACTTC. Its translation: CATSDSGTHQETQYF.

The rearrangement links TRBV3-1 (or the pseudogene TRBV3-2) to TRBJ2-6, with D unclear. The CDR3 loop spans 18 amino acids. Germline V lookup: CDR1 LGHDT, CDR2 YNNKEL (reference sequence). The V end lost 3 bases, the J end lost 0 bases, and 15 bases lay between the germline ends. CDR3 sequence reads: CASSQLGAHSSGANVLTF. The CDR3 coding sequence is TGTGCCAGCAGCCAGCTAGGAGCGCATAGCTCTGGGGCCAACGTCCTGACTTTC.

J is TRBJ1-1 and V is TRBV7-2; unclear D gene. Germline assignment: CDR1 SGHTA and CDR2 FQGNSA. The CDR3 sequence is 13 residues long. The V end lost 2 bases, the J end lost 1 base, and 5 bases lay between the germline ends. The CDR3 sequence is CASSLRGNTEAFF. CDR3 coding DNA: TGTGCCAGCAGCTTACGGGGGAACACTGAAGCTTTCTTT.

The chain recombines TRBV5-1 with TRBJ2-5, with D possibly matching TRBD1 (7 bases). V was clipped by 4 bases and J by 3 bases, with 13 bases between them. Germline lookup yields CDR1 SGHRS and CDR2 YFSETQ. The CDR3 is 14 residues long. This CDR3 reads CASSGGTVKETQYF. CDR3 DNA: TGCGCCAGCAGCGGGGGGACAGTTAAAGAGACCCAGTACTTC.

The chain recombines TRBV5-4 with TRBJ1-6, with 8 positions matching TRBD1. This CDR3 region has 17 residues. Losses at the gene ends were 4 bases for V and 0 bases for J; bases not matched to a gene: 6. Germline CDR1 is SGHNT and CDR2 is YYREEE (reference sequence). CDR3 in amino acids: CASSRRTGSSYNSPLHF. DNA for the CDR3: TGTGCCAGCAGCCGCCGGACAGGGAGCTCCTATAATTCACCCCTCCACTTT.

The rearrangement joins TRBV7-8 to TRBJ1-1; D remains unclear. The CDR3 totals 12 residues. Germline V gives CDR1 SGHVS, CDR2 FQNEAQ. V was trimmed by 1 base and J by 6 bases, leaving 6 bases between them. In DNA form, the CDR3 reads TGTGCCAGCAGCTTAGGAGTGTCTGAAGCTTTCTTT. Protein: CASSLGVSEAFF. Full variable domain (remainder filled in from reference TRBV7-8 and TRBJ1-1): GAGVSQSPRYKVAKRGQDVALRCDPISGHVSLFWYQQALGQGPEFLTYFQNEAQLDKSGLPSDRFFAERPEGSVSTLKIQRTQQEDSAVYLCASSLGVSEAFFGQGTRLTVV.

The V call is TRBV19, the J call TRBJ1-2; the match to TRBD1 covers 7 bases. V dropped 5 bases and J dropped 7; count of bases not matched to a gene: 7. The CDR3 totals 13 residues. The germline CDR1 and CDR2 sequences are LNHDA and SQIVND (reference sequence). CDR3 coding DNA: TGTGCCAGTAGTCCCGGCCCAGGGGGTGGCTACACCTTC. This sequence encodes CASSPGPGGGYTF.

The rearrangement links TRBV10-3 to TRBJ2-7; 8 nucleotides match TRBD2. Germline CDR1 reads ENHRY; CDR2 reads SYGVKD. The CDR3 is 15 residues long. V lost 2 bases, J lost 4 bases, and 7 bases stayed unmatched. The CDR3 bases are TGTGCCATCAGTGAGCCCCGGGAGGGCCGGTACGAGCAGTACTTC. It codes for CAISEPREGRYEQYF.

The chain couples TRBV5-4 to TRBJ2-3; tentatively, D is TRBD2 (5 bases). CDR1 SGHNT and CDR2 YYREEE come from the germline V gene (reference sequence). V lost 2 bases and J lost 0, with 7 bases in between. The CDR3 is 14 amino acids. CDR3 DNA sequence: TGTGCCAGCAGCTTAACGGGGAGCACAGATACGCAGTATTTT. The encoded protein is CASSLTGSTDTQYF.

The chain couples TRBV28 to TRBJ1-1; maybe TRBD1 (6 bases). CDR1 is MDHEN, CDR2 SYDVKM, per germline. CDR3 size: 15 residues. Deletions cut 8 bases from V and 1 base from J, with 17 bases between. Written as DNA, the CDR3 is TGTGCCAGCCCTCCCCCACAGGGTCGGAACACTGAAGCTTTCTTT. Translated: CASPPPQGRNTEAFF.

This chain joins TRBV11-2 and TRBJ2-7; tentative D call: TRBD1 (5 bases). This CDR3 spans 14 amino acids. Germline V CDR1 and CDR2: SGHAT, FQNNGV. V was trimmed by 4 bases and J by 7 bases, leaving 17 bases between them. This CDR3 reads CASSSRQPAWEQYF. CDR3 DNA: TGTGCCAGCAGCTCGCGACAGCCCGCCTGGGAGCAGTACTTC.

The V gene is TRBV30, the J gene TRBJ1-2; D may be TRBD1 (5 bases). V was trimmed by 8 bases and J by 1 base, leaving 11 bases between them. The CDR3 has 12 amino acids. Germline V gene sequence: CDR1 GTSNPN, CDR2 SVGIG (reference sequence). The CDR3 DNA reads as TGTGCCAGCCTCCAGGGTAACTATGGCTACACCTTC. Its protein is CASLQGNYGYTF.